This is a list of T cell receptor beta chains from one sample in a study of cytomegalovirus exposure and HLA in healthy donors. Libraries were prepared by immunoSEQ multiplex PCR; TCRdb keeps only in-frame clonotypes and omits some of them. The data contain fewer than 130,000 clones, around three quarters of them seen just once; the ten biggest clones take up around 1.3%. The sequencing sample was made of PBMCs. These receptors all stem from a young woman in good health and CMV-seronegative. Both conserved end residues are part of each CDR3. The D gene is left open where the match is weak. Part of the rows lack a size; the others show once, few, many or a class for expanded clones.

V gene,J gene,clone size,D gene,CDR3 protein,CDR3 DNA
TRBV14,TRBJ2-7,NA,TRBD1,CASSDEPGTGAPEQYF,TGTGCCAGCAGCGACGAGCCGGGGACAGGGGCTCCCGAGCAGTACTTC
TRBV19,TRBJ2-1,NA,NA,CASSPRVRGNEQFF,TGTGCCAGTAGTCCGAGGGTCCGAGGGAATGAGCAGTTCTTC
TRBV29-1,TRBJ1-3,NA,NA,CSASYTSGNTIYF,TGCAGCGCGAGCTATACCTCTGGAAACACCATATATTTT
TRBV9,TRBJ1-6,NA,NA,CASSVGRDSPLHF,TGTGCCAGCAGCGTAGGCAGGGATTCACCCCTCCACTTT
TRBV7-3,TRBJ1-2,NA,NA,CASSPLRGMGYTF,TGTGCCAGCAGCCCCCTTCGGGGGATGGGCTACACCTTC
TRBV7-2,TRBJ2-7,NA,TRBD1,CASSSRQGSSYEQYF,TGTGCCAGCAGCTCGAGACAGGGTTCCTCCTACGAGCAGTACTTC
TRBV5-8,TRBJ2-7,NA,TRBD1,CASSFSGTGHHEQYF,TGTGCCAGCAGCTTCTCCGGGACAGGACATCACGAGCAGTACTTC
TRBV6-4,TRBJ1-1,NA,TRBD1,CASRAQGMGTEAFF,TGTGCCAGCAGGGCACAGGGGATGGGCACTGAAGCTTTCTTT
TRBV27,TRBJ2-1,NA,NA,CASSSLPANEQFF,TGTGCCAGCAGTTCCTTGCCCGCGAATGAGCAGTTCTTC
TRBV10-1,TRBJ1-4,few,TRBD1,CASSESSDRSNEKLFF,TGCGCCAGCAGTGAGTCCTCGGACAGGTCCAATGAAAAACTGTTTTTT
TRBV19,TRBJ2-3,NA,NA,CASSVSSSTDTQYF,TGTGCCAGTAGTGTAAGTAGTAGCACAGATACGCAGTATTTT
TRBV28,TRBJ1-6,NA,NA,CASSLNRYSYNSPLHF,TGTGCCAGCAGTTTAAACCGGTATAGCTATAATTCACCCCTCCACTTT
TRBV27,TRBJ1-2,few,TRBD1,CASSLRDRGDGYTF,TGTGCCAGCAGTTTAAGGGACAGGGGAGATGGCTACACCTTC
TRBV19,TRBJ2-3,NA,NA,CASSTGPAGTDTQYF,TGTGCCAGTAGTACTGGTCCCGCGGGCACAGATACGCAGTATTTT
TRBV2,TRBJ1-2,NA,TRBD1,CASKAGTGANYGYTF,TGTGCCAGCAAAGCCGGGACAGGGGCGAACTATGGCTACACCTTC
TRBV5-1,TRBJ2-7,NA,TRBD2,CASSSVTSGSYEQYF,TGCGCCAGCAGCTCCGTGACTAGCGGCTCCTACGAGCAGTACTTC
TRBV18,TRBJ2-5,NA,NA,CASSPKETQYF,TGTGCCAGCTCACCTAAAGAGACCCAGTACTTC
TRBV7-9,TRBJ1-5,NA,TRBD1,CASSLSGGGSQPQHF,TGTGCCAGCAGCTTATCCGGAGGGGGCAGTCAGCCCCAGCATTTT
TRBV7-2,TRBJ2-7,NA,NA,CASSLGTAKSYEQYF,TGTGCCAGCAGCTTAGGGACAGCGAAATCCTACGAGCAGTACTTC
TRBV7-6,TRBJ2-3,NA,NA,CASSLVSQGDTQYF,TGTGCCAGCAGCTTAGTCAGCCAGGGAGATACGCAGTATTTT
TRBV7-9,TRBJ1-1,NA,NA,CASSRGSQTTEAFF,TGTGCCAGCAGCAGGGGATCACAGACCACTGAAGCTTTCTTT
TRBV7-3,TRBJ2-3,NA,NA,CASSLTGADTQYF,TGTGCCAGCAGCTTAACAGGGGCAGATACGCAGTATTTT
TRBV4-1,TRBJ2-7,once,TRBD2,CASSQERGFFYEQYF,TGCGCCAGCAGCCAGGAGCGGGGGTTTTTCTACGAGCAGTACTTC
TRBV7-9,TRBJ2-7,NA,TRBD1,CASSLPGQLSYEQYF,TGTGCCAGCAGCTTGCCGGGACAGCTCTCCTACGAGCAGTACTTC
TRBV30,TRBJ1-4,NA,NA,CAWSPSAGNEKLFF,TGTGCCTGGAGTCCGAGCGCGGGGAATGAAAAACTGTTTTTT
TRBV4-3,TRBJ2-7,NA,NA,CASSQVTGSYEQYF,TGCGCCAGCAGCCAAGTAACAGGGTCCTACGAGCAGTACTTC
TRBV30,TRBJ1-1,NA,TRBD1,CAWSFQGAVTEAFF,TGTGCCTGGAGTTTTCAGGGGGCTGTTACTGAAGCTTTCTTT
TRBV6-6,TRBJ2-7,NA,NA,CASSYGGEQYF,TGTGCCAGCAGTTACGGGGGGGAGCAGTACTTC
TRBV6-5,TRBJ1-5,NA,TRBD1,CASSRDSNQPQHF,TGTGCCAGCAGCCGGGACAGTAATCAGCCCCAGCATTTT
TRBV27,TRBJ2-7,NA,TRBD1,CASSQGASHEQYF,TGTGCCAGTTCACAGGGGGCCAGCCACGAGCAGTACTTC
TRBV19,TRBJ2-1,once,TRBD2,CASSIGLAGARSSYNEQFF,TGTGCCAGTAGTATTGGACTAGCGGGGGCGCGAAGCTCCTACAATGAGCAGTTCTTC
TRBV30,TRBJ2-5,NA,NA,CAWSVQGETQYF,TGTGCCTGGAGTGTACAGGGAGAGACCCAGTACTTC
TRBV28,TRBJ2-6,once,NA,CASSLYVQSSGANVLTF,TGTGCCAGCAGTTTATACGTCCAGTCTTCTGGGGCCAACGTCCTGACTTTC
TRBV6-5,TRBJ1-1,few,TRBD1,CASSVSRGQFTEAFF,TGTGCCAGCAGCGTATCCAGGGGGCAGTTCACTGAAGCTTTCTTT
TRBV29-1,TRBJ2-5,NA,NA,CSVEDLSGLETQYF,TGCAGCGTTGAAGATCTATCAGGGCTGGAGACCCAGTACTTC
TRBV7-8,TRBJ2-7,NA,NA,CASSPYLAGASEQYF,TGTGCCAGCAGCCCCTATTTGGCGGGGGCGAGTGAGCAGTACTTC
TRBV4-3,TRBJ2-1,NA,NA,CASSQDPAGRGNEQFF,TGCGCCAGCAGCCAAGACCCAGCAGGGCGAGGCAATGAGCAGTTCTTC
TRBV7-9,TRBJ1-2,NA,TRBD1,CASSSWDRGGYTF,TGTGCCAGCAGCTCCTGGGACAGGGGTGGCTACACCTTC
TRBV29-1,TRBJ2-7,NA,TRBD1,CSVRERVTGSYEQYF,TGCAGCGTTCGCGAAAGGGTGACAGGGTCCTACGAGCAGTACTTC
TRBV4-3,TRBJ2-5,few,TRBD2,CASSQGTSEQETQYF,TGCGCCAGCAGCCAAGGGACTAGCGAGCAAGAGACCCAGTACTTC
TRBV9,TRBJ1-1,NA,NA,CASSRWESEAFF,TGTGCCAGCAGCAGGTGGGAGAGTGAAGCTTTCTTT
TRBV28,TRBJ2-7,NA,NA,CASSFEQGTYEQYF,TGTGCCAGCAGTTTTGAACAGGGAACCTACGAGCAGTACTTC
TRBV5-6,TRBJ2-2,NA,TRBD1,CASSWDRIHTGELFF,TGTGCCAGCAGCTGGGACAGGATACACACCGGGGAGCTGTTTTTT
TRBV7-8,TRBJ2-5,NA,TRBD1,CASSPPGTGQETQYF,TGTGCCAGCAGCCCCCCCGGGACAGGGCAAGAGACCCAGTACTTC
TRBV9,TRBJ1-1,NA,NA,CASSVRAGASGTEAFF,TGTGCCAGCAGCGTAAGGGCGGGGGCCTCGGGCACTGAAGCTTTCTTT
TRBV19,TRBJ1-1,NA,NA,CASRIEEEMNTEAFF,TGTGCCAGTAGAATTGAGGAAGAGATGAACACTGAAGCTTTCTTT
TRBV5-4,TRBJ1-6,NA,TRBD1,CASSSDRVGNSPLHF,TGTGCCAGCAGCTCGGACAGGGTGGGGAATTCACCCCTCCACTTT
TRBV14,TRBJ1-2,NA,NA,CASSDSSNYGYTF,TGTGCCAGCAGCGATAGCTCTAACTATGGCTACACCTTC